One and the same sample provided the 18 T cell receptor beta chains below, sequenced in a study of blood T cell repertoires in COVID-19. Profiling relied on immunoSEQ multiplex PCR, and the TCRdb table lists in-frame clones only, not all of them. Found here are 55,000 to 90,000 clones, about 88% of them singletons; the top ten hold about 4.2%. The material sequenced was peripheral blood. The source is a man between 65 and 80 years old with active COVID-19.

The chain joins TRBV7-3 to TRBJ2-2; 10 nucleotides line up with TRBD1. This CDR3 is 14 amino acids long. Germline assignment: CDR1 SGHTA and CDR2 FQGTGA. V lost 0 bases and J lost 12; bases outside the gene matches: 4. The CDR3 protein is CASSLTGGQGKLFF. The CDR3 DNA reads as TGTGCCAGCAGCTTAACCGGGGGACAGGGGAAGCTGTTTTTT.

The rearrangement links TRBV5-1 to TRBJ2-7; 8 positions agree with TRBD1. Germline values: CDR1 SGHRS, CDR2 YFSETQ. CDR3 size: 15 residues. Losses at the gene ends were 2 bases for V and 5 bases for J; bases not matched to a gene: 9. The CDR3 DNA follows: TGCGCCAGCAGCTTCGGGTTCGCAGGGGGCGACGAGCAGTACTTC. Residues: CASSFGFAGGDEQYF.

This clone showed up just once. The chain couples TRBV4-1 to TRBJ2-7; a weak D match, TRBD2 (6 bases). Germline V gene data show CDR1 as MGHRA and CDR2 as YSYEKL. V dropped 4 bases and J dropped 2 bases, with 15 bases sitting between them. The length of the CDR3 is 15 residues. This CDR3 reads CASSPPGRWTYEQYF. The CDR3 DNA follows: TGCGCCAGCAGCCCCCCGGGGAGGTGGACCTACGAGCAGTACTTC.

The V call is TRBV24-1, the J call TRBJ2-1, with 9 bases matching TRBD1. Germline loops: CDR1 KGHDR, CDR2 SFDVKD. J lost 6 bases, V lost 4 bases, and 9 bases had no gene match. The CDR3 has 16 amino acids. DNA of the CDR3: TGTGCCACCAGTGACCGCCCGGGACAGGGTATCAATGAGCAGTTCTTC. Translation gives CATSDRPGQGINEQFF.

The rearrangement uses TRBV19 and TRBJ1-5; D is possibly TRBD1 (5 bases). Germline CDR1 reads LNHDA; CDR2 reads SQIVND (reference sequence). Trimming took off 4 bases at V and 3 bases at J, with 13 bases between the two ends. This CDR3 spans 15 amino acids. Written as DNA, the CDR3 is TGTGCCAGTAGTAGGCCCGCGGGGACCAATCAGCCCCAGCATTTT. Amino acids: CASSRPAGTNQPQHF.

V usage is TRBV28 and J usage is TRBJ1-5, with D unclear. Germline CDR1 and CDR2: MDHEN and SYDVKM. The V gene lost 7 bases and the J gene lost 0 bases, with 7 bases spanning the gap. CDR3 length: 13 residues. In DNA form, the CDR3 reads TGTGCCAGCACTCAGGATAGCAATCAGCCCCAGCATTTT. Protein sequence: CASTQDSNQPQHF. Combining the CDR3 with reference TRBV28 and TRBJ1-5 gives the whole variable domain DVKVTQSSRYLVKRTGEKVFLECVQDMDHENMFWYRQDPGLGLRLIYFSYDVKMKEKGDIPEGYSVSREKKERFSLILESASTNQTSMYLCASTQDSNQPQHFGDGTRLSIL.

The chain uses TRBV15 and TRBJ2-3; D not resolved. The CDR3 runs 15 residues. Germline V lookup: CDR1 LNHNV, CDR2 YYDKDF (reference sequence). V was trimmed by 2 bases and J by 1 base, leaving 10 bases between them. This chain's CDR3 is CATSRPLPGTDTQYF. CDR3 nucleotide sequence: TGTGCCACCAGCAGACCCCTCCCGGGCACAGATACGCAGTATTTT. The variable domain in full, with the rest retrieved from reference TRBV15 and TRBJ2-3, is DAMVIQNPRYQVTQFGKPVTLSCSQTLNHNVMYWYQQKSSQAPKLLFHYYDKDFNNEADTPDNFQSRRPNTSFCFLDIRSPGLGDTAMYLCATSRPLPGTDTQYFGPGTRLTVL.

The chain recombines TRBV5-1 with TRBJ1-3, with D possibly TRBD1 on 5 matching bases. Trimming removed 0 bases from V and 0 bases from J, with 7 bases in between. Germline V gene sequence: CDR1 SGHRS, CDR2 YFSETQ. The length of the CDR3 is 15 residues. This CDR3 is CASSLAGGSGNTIYF. The DNA of the CDR3 is TGCGCCAGCAGCTTGGCCGGGGGCTCTGGAAACACCATATATTTT.

This sequence joins TRBV4-3 and TRBJ1-3; no clear D. The CDR3 length is 15 residues. The germline V gene encodes CDR1 LGHNA and CDR2 YSLEER. Trimming removed 0 bases from V and 0 bases from J, with 6 bases in between. CDR3 loop: CASSQDRDSGNTIYF. Written as DNA, the CDR3 is TGCGCCAGCAGCCAAGACCGGGACTCTGGAAACACCATATATTTT.

The chain's CDR3 is CASSTQGLDQPQHF. DNA of the CDR3: TGTGCCAGCAGTACACAGGGTTTGGATCAGCCCCAGCATTTT. The genes are TRBV28 and TRBJ1-5, with a weak D call TRBD1 (6 bases). The CDR3 runs to 14 residues. Trimming took off 5 bases at V and 5 bases at J, with 13 bases between the two ends. The germline gives CDR1 MDHEN, CDR2 SYDVKM.

A single count supports this clone. V is TRBV7-9 and J is TRBJ1-5, with D perhaps TRBD1 (5 bases). V gave up 4 bases and J gave up 0 bases, with 7 bases separating them. CDR1 and CDR2 from the germline V gene are SEHNR and FQNEAQ (reference sequence). This CDR3 is built from 14 residues. CDR3 sequence (DNA): TGTGCCAGCAGCTCAGACAGTAGCAATCAGCCCCAGCATTTT. It encodes CASSSDSSNQPQHF.

V gene TRBV29-1 combines with J gene TRBJ1-1, with D possibly matching TRBD1 (6 bases). Germline CDR1 reads SQVTM; CDR2 reads ANQGSEA. The CDR3 is made up of 15 amino acids. The ends were cut back, 0 bases at V and 2 bases at J, with 13 bases in the middle. CDR3 bases: TGCAGCGTTGAAGATCCCTGGACAGCCAACACTGAAGCTTTCTTT. This translates into CSVEDPWTANTEAFF.

The chain employs TRBV20-1 and TRBJ2-5; D remains ambiguous. V shed 3 bases and J shed 0 bases, with 14 bases lying between them. In germline, CDR1 is DFQATT, CDR2 SNEGSKA (reference sequence). This CDR3 has 15 residues. CDR3 bases: TGCAGTGCTAGTCCCAGGTCCTGGTACCAAGAGACCCAGTACTTC. The encoded protein is CSASPRSWYQETQYF.

V and J are TRBV5-1 and TRBJ1-1, with a weak D call TRBD1 (6 bases). CDR3 length: 16 amino acids. The germline V gene has CDR1 SGHRS and CDR2 YFSETQ. V was clipped by 0 bases and J by 4 bases, with 16 bases between them. The CDR3 spells CASSLVRQGLGTEAFF. In DNA form, the CDR3 reads TGCGCCAGCAGCTTGGTCCGGCAGGGGTTGGGCACTGAAGCTTTCTTT.

This clone came up a few times. CDR3 bases: TGTGCCAGCAGCTTTGGGGCCGATCAGCCCCAGCATTTT. Translation gives CASSFGADQPQHF. V is TRBV5-5 and J is TRBJ1-5, with D maybe TRBD1 (5 bases). Germline V lookup: CDR1 SGHKS, CDR2 YYEKEE (reference sequence). The ends were cut back, 2 bases at V and 5 bases at J, with 8 bases in the middle. This CDR3 comprises 13 residues.

The chain employs TRBV30 and TRBJ1-1; 8 nucleotides align to TRBD1. This CDR3 is 12 amino acids long. The germline V gene has CDR1 GTSNPN and CDR2 SVGIG (reference sequence). V gave up 3 bases and J gave up 11 bases; unmatched junction bases: 8. This chain's CDR3 is CAWSARGLRAFF. CDR3 coding DNA: TGTGCCTGGAGCGCCAGGGGGCTTAGGGCTTTCTTT.

The chain combines TRBV6-5 with TRBJ2-5, with 9 bases fitting TRBD2. V gave up 7 bases and J gave up 1 base; unmatched junction bases: 1. The CDR3 consists of 13 residues. The germline V gene has CDR1 MNHEY and CDR2 SVGAGI. The CDR3 DNA reads as TGTGCCAGCACTAGCGGGGCCCAAGAGACCCAGTACTTC. It yields the protein CASTSGAQETQYF.

CDR3 nucleotides: TGCGCCAGCAGCCTCCGCGGGAGGGCCGGCCACGAGCAGTACTTC. It codes for CASSLRGRAGHEQYF. The chain recombines TRBV4-3 with TRBJ2-7; TRBD2 aligns across 9 bases. Germline trimming cut 4 bases from V and 5 bases from J; bases unmatched to any gene: 9. Germline V CDR1 and CDR2: LGHNA, YSLEER. The CDR3 is 15 residues long.